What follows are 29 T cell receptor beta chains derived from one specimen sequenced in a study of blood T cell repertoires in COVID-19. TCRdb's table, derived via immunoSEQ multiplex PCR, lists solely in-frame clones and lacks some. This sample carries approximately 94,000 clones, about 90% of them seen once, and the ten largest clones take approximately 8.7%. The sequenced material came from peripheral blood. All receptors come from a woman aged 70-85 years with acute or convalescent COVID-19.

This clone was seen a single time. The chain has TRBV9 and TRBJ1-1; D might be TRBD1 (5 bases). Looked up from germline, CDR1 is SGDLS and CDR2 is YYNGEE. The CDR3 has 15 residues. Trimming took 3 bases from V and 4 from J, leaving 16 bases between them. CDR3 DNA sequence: TGTGCCAGCAGCGCAGGAGTCTCGGGGGGCACTGAAGCTTTCTTT. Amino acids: CASSAGVSGGTEAFF. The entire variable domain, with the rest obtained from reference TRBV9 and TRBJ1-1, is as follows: DSGVTQTPKHLITATGQRVTLRCSPRSGDLSVYWYQQSLDQGLQFLIQYYNGEERAKGNILERFSAQQFPDLHSELNLSSLELGDSALYFCASSAGVSGGTEAFFGQGTRLTVV.

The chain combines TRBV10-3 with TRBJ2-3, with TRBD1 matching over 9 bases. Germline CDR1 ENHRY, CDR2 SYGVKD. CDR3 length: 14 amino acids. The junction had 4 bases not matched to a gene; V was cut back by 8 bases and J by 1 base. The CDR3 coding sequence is TGTGCCATCTGTGGGACAGGGCGCACAGATACGCAGTATTTT. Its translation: CAICGTGRTDTQYF.

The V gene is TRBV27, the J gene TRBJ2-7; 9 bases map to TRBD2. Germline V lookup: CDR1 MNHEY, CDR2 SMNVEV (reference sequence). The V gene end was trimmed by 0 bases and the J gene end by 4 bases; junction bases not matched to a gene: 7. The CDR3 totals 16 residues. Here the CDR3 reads CASSLSGAGGPYEQYF. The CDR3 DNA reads TGTGCCAGCAGTTTATCGGGCGCGGGAGGGCCTTACGAGCAGTACTTC.

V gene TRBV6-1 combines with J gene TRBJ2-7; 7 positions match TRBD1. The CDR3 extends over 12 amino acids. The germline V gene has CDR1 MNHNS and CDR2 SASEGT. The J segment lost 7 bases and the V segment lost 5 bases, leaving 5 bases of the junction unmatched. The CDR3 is CASSPLDREQYF. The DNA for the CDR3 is TGTGCCAGCAGTCCGCTGGACAGGGAGCAGTACTTC.

The CDR3 DNA sequence: TGTGCCAGCACGAAGGAGGGAGCGGAGTACGAGCAGTACTTC. The encoded protein is CASTKEGAEYEQYF. This chain uses TRBV2 with TRBJ2-7; tentatively, D is TRBD2 (6 bases). The V and J ends lost 7 bases and 4 bases respectively, with 17 bases between them. Germline values: CDR1 SNHLY, CDR2 FYNNEI. This CDR3 contains 14 residues. Together with reference TRBV2 and TRBJ2-7, the CDR3 gives the full variable domain: EPEVTQTPSHQVTQMGQEVILRCVPISNHLYFYWYRQILGQKVEFLVSFYNNEISEKSEIFDDQFSVERPDGSNFTLKIRSTKLEDSAMYFCASTKEGAEYEQYFGPGTRLTVT.

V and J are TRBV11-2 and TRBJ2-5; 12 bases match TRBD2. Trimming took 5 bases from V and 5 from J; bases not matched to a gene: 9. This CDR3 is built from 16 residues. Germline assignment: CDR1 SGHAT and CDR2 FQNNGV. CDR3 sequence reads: CASSLLAGGSGETQYF. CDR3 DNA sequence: TGTGCCAGCAGCCTACTAGCGGGAGGCTCGGGGGAGACCCAGTACTTC.

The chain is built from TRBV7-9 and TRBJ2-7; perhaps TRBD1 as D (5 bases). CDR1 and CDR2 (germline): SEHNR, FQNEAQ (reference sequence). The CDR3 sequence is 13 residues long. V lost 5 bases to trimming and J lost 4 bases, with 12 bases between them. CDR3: CASSGRVAYEQYF. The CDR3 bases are TGTGCCAGCAGCGGCAGGGTCGCGTACGAGCAGTACTTC.

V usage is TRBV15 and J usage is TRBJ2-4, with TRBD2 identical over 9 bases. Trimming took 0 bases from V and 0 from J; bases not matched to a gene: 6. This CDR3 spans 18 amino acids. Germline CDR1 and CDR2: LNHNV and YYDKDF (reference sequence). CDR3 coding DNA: TGTGCCACCAGCAGAGAATTAGCGGGAGAGCTAGCCAAAAACATTCAGTACTTC. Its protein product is CATSRELAGELAKNIQYF.

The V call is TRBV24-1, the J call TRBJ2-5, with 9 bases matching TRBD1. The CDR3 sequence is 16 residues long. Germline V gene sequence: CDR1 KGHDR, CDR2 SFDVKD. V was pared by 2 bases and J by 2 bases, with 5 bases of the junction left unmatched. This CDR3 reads CATSDYGQGQQETQYF. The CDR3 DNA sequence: TGTGCCACCAGTGATTATGGACAGGGGCAACAAGAGACCCAGTACTTC.

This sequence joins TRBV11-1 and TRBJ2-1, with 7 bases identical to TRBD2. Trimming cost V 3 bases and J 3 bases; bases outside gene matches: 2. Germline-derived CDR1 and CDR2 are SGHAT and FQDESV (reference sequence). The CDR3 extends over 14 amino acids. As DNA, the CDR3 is TGTGCCAGCAGCTTCCCGGGAGGCTACAATGAGCAGTTCTTC. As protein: CASSFPGGYNEQFF. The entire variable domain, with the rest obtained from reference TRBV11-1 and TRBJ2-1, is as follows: EAEVAQSPRYKITEKSQAVAFWCDPISGHATLYWYRQILGQGPELLVQFQDESVVDDSQLPKDRFSAERLKGVDSTLKIQPAELGDSAMYLCASSFPGGYNEQFFGPGTRLTVL.

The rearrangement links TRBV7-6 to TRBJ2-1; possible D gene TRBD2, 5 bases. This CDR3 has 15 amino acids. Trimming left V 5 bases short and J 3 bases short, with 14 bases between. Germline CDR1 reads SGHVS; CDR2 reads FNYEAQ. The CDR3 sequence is CASSRTPGSYNEQFF. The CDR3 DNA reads TGTGCCAGCAGCAGGACTCCCGGTAGCTACAATGAGCAGTTCTTC.

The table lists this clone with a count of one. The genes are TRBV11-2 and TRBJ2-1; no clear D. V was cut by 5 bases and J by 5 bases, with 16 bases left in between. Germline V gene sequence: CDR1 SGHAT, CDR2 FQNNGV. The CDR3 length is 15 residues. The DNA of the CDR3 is TGTGCCAGCAGCGAGAGCAGACTTACCCACAATGAGCAGTTCTTC. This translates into CASSESRLTHNEQFF.

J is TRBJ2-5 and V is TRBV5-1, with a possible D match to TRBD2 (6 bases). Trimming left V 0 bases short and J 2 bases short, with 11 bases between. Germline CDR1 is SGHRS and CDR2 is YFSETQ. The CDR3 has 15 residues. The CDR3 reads CASSLVIGTQETQYF. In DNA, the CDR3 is TGCGCCAGCAGCTTGGTTATCGGGACTCAAGAGACCCAGTACTTC.

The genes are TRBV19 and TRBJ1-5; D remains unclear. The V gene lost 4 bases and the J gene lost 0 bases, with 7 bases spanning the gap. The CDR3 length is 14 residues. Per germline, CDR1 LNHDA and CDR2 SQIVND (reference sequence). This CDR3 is CASSTFNSNQPQHF. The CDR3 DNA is TGTGCCAGTAGTACATTCAATAGCAATCAGCCCCAGCATTTT. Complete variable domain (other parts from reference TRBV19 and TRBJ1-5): DGGITQSPKYLFRKEGQNVTLSCEQNLNHDAMYWYRQDPGQGLRLIYYSQIVNDFQKGDIAEGYSVSREKKESFPLTVTSAQKNPTAFYLCASSTFNSNQPQHFGDGTRLSIL.

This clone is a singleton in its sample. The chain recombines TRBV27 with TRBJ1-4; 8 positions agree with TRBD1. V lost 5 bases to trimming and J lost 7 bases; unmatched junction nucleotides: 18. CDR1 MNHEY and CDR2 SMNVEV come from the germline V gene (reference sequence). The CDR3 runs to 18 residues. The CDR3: CASSLTGTGHLSGEKLFF. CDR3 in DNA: TGTGCCAGCAGTCTTACCGGGACAGGACATCTTTCGGGTGAAAAACTGTTTTTT.

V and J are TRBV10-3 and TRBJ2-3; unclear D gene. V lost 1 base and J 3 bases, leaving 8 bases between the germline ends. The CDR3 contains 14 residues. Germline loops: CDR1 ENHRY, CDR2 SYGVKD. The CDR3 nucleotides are TGTGCCATCAGTGAGTACCACCTAACAGATACGCAGTATTTT. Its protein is CAISEYHLTDTQYF.

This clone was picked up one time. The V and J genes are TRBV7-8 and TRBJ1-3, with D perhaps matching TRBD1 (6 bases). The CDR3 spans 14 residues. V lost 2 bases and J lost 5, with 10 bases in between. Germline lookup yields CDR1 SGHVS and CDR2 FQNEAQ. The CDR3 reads CASSLTGFRNTIYF. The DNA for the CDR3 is TGTGCCAGCAGCTTAACAGGGTTTAGAAACACCATATATTTT.

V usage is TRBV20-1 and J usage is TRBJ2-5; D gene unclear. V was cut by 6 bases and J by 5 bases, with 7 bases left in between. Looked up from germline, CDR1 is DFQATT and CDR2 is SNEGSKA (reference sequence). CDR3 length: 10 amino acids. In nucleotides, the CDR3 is TGCAGTGCCCTGAGCGAGACCCAGTACTTC. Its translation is CSALSETQYF.

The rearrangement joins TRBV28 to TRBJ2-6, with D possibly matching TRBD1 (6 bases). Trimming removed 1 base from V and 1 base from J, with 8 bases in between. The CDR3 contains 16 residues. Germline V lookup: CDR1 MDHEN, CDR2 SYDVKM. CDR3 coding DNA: TGTGCCAGCAGTTTATTGAGGGGGTCTGGGGCCAACGTCCTGACTTTC. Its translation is CASSLLRGSGANVLTF. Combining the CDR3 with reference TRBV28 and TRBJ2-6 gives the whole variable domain DVKVTQSSRYLVKRTGEKVFLECVQDMDHENMFWYRQDPGLGLRLIYFSYDVKMKEKGDIPEGYSVSREKKERFSLILESASTNQTSMYLCASSLLRGSGANVLTFGAGSRLTVL.

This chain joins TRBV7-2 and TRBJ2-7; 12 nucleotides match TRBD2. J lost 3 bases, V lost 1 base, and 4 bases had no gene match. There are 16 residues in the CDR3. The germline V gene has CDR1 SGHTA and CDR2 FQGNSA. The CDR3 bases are TGTGCCAGCAGCTTAGGTCTAGCGGGAGGGATCTACGAGCAGTACTTC. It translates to CASSLGLAGGIYEQYF.

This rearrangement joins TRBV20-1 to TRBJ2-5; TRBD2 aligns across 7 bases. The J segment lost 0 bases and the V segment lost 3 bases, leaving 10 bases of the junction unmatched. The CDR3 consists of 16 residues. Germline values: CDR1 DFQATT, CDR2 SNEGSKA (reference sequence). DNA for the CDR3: TGCAGTGCTAGTTGGCGGGAGACCTCGTACCAAGAGACCCAGTACTTC. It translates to CSASWRETSYQETQYF.

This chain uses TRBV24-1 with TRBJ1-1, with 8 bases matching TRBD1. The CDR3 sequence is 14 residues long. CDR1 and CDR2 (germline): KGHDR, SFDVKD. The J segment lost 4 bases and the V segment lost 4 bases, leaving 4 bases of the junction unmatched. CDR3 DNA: TGTGCCACCAGTGAAACAGGGGGTAGCACTGAAGCTTTCTTT. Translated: CATSETGGSTEAFF.

The chain's CDR3 is CASSLLGGVYGYTF. CDR3 sequence (DNA): TGTGCCAGCAGCTTGTTAGGGGGCGTCTATGGCTACACCTTC. The chain couples TRBV5-4 to TRBJ1-2; 7 bases map to TRBD1. Germline trimming cut 1 base from V and 4 bases from J; bases unmatched to any gene: 4. Per germline, CDR1 SGHNT and CDR2 YYREEE (reference sequence). CDR3 length: 14 amino acids.

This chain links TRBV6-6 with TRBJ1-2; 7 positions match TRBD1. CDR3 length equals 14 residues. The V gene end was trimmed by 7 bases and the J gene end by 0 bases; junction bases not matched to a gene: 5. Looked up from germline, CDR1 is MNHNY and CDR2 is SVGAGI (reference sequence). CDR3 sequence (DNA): TGTGCCAGCAAATTGGGACAGACTAACTATGGCTACACCTTC. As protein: CASKLGQTNYGYTF.

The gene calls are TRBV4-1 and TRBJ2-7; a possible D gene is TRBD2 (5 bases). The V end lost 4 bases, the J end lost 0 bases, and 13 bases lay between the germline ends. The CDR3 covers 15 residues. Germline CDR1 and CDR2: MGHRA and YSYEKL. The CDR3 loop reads CASSPFTGSSYEQYF. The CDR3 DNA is TGCGCCAGCAGCCCCTTTACGGGGTCCTCCTACGAGCAGTACTTC.

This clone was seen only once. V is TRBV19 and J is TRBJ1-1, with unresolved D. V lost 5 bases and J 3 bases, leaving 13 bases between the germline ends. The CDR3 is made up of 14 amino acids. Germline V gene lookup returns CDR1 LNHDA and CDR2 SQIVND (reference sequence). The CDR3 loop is CASSPLGSHTEAFF. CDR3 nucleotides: TGTGCCAGTAGTCCCCTAGGATCACACACTGAAGCTTTCTTT.

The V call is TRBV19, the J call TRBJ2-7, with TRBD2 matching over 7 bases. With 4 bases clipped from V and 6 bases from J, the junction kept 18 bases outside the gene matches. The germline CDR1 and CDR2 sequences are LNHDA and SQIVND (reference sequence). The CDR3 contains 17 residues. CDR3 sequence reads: CASSTALATSQGTEQYF. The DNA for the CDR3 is TGTGCCAGTAGTACGGCCCTGGCGACTAGCCAAGGCACCGAGCAGTACTTC.

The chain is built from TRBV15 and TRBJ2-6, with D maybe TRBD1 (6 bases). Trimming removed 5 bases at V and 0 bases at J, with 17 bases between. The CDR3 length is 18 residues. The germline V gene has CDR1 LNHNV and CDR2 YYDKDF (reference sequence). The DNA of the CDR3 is TGTGCCACCAGCCCGTTTGGGGGACACCCCTCTGGGGCCAACGTCCTGACTTTC. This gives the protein CATSPFGGHPSGANVLTF.

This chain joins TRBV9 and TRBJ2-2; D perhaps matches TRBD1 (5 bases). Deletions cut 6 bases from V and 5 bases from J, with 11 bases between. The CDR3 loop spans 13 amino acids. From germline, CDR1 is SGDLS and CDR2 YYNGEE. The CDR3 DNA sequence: TGTGCCAGCACCAGGGTAGGAACCGGGGAGCTGTTTTTT. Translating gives CASTRVGTGELFF.